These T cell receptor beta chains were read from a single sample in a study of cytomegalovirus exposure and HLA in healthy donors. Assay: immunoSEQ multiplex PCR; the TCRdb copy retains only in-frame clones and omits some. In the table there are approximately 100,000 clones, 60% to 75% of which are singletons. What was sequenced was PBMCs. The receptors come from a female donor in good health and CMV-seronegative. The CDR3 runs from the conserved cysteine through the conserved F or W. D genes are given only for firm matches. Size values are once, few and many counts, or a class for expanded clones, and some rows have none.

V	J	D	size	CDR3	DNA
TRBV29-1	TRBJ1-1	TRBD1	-	CSVEDRARNTEAFF	TGCAGCGTTGAGGACAGGGCGAGGAACACTGAAGCTTTCTTT
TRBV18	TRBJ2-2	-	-	CASSPLTAERTGELFF	TGTGCCAGCTCACCGTTAACCGCGGAACGCACCGGGGAGCTGTTTTTT
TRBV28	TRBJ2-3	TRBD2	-	CATSFPGLAGGDTDTQYF	TGTGCCACCAGTTTCCCGGGACTAGCGGGAGGGGACACAGATACGCAGTATTTT
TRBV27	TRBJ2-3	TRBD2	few	CASRAGASTDTQYF	TGTGCCAGCAGAGCGGGGGCGAGCACAGATACGCAGTATTTT
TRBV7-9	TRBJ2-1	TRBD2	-	CGGTSGYNEQFF	TGTGGCGGGACTAGCGGCTACAATGAGCAGTTCTTC
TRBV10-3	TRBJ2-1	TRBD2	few	CAPPRLAGGNEQFF	TGTGCCCCGCCTAGACTAGCGGGGGGCAATGAGCAGTTCTTC
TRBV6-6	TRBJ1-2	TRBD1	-	CASTRGPGGYTF	TGTGCCAGCACCAGGGGGCCGGGAGGCTACACCTTC
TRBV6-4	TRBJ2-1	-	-	CASSAGGSSYNEQFF	TGTGCCAGCAGTGCAGGAGGGAGCTCCTACAATGAGCAGTTCTTC
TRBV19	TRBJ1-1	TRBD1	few	CASSVGTGMNTEAFF	TGTGCCAGTAGTGTAGGGACAGGAATGAACACTGAAGCTTTCTTT
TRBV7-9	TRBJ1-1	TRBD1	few	CASSPSGTVEAFF	TGTGCCAGCAGCCCCTCCGGGACAGTTGAAGCTTTCTTT
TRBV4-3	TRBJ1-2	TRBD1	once	CASSIDRGSYGYTF	TGCGCCAGCAGTATTGACAGGGGTTCGTATGGCTACACCTTC
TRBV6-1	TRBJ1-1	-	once	CASRHYRVNTEAFF	TGTGCCAGCAGACACTATCGGGTGAACACTGAAGCTTTCTTT
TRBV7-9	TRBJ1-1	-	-	CASSGPGYTEAFF	TGTGCCAGCAGCGGGCCAGGGTACACTGAAGCTTTCTTT
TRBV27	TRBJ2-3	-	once	CASSLREGTDTQYF	TGTGCCAGCAGTTTGAGGGAGGGCACAGATACGCAGTATTTT
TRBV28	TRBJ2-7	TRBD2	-	CASSGGLASLEQYF	TGTGCCAGCAGTGGGGGACTAGCTTCCCTCGAGCAGTACTTC
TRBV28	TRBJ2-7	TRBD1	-	CASSPPGQGTYEQYF	TGTGCCAGCAGTCCTCCGGGACAGGGAACCTACGAGCAGTACTTC
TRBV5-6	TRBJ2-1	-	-	CASRAGNRGSYNEQFF	TGTGCCAGCAGGGCGGGAAACAGGGGCTCCTACAATGAGCAGTTCTTC
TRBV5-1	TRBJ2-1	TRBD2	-	CASSRLLASGSTYNEQFF	TGCGCCAGCAGTCGCCTCCTGGCTAGCGGGAGCACCTACAATGAGCAGTTCTTC
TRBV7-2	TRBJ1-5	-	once	CASSSYGYSNQPQHF	TGTGCCAGCAGCTCCTACGGTTATAGCAATCAGCCCCAGCATTTT
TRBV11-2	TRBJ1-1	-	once	CASSFNQGWTEAFF	TGTGCCAGCAGTTTTAATCAGGGATGGACTGAAGCTTTCTTT
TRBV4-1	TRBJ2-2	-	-	CASSFEPGDTTGELFF	TGCGCCAGCAGCTTCGAACCCGGGGATACGACCGGGGAGCTGTTTTTT
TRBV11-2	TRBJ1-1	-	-	CASSLGGDEAFF	TGTGCCAGCAGCTTAGGGGGGGATGAAGCTTTCTTT
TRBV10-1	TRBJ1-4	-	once	CASSDPVAGRNEKLFF	TGCGCCAGCAGTGATCCCGTGGCAGGGAGGAATGAAAAACTGTTTTTT
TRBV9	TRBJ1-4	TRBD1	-	CASSGGIGGRGAAVNEKLFF	TGTGCCAGCAGCGGAGGGATAGGGGGCCGGGGAGCTGCGGTGAATGAAAAACTGTTTTTT
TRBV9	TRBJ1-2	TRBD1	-	CASSVASDRDYGYTF	TGTGCCAGCAGCGTAGCATCGGACAGGGACTATGGCTACACCTTC
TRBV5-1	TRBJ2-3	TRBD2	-	CASRRGILRLAGDSTDTQYF	TGCGCCAGCAGAAGGGGGATTCTCAGACTAGCGGGGGACAGCACAGATACGCAGTATTTT
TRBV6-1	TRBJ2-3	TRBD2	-	CASSEVAGGPDTQYF	TGTGCCAGCAGTGAAGTAGCGGGGGGGCCAGATACGCAGTATTTT
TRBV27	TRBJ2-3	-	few	CASSYDRSDTQYF	TGTGCCAGCAGTTATGACAGGTCAGATACGCAGTATTTT